Shown below are 20 T cell receptor beta chains from a single sample sequenced in a study of Ad26.COV2.S vaccination and SARS-CoV-2 variants. Treatment meaning: 15 to 20 received Ad26.COV2.S at low or high dose, single or two shots; roughly five received placebo; per-sample allocation not given. At day 63 after the first vaccine or placebo injection, samples were drawn. Here immunoSEQ multiplex PCR was the method, and the copy in TCRdb shows in-frame clones only, minus some. The top ten hold under 2% of the sample, which has a few hundred thousand clones, about nine tenths seen once. The sequencing used peripheral blood, collected in a trial of Ad26.COV2.S vaccine versus placebo. The receptors were sampled from a person aged 18 to 65 who received the Ad26.COV2.S COVID-19 vaccine or a placebo.

V and J are TRBV5-5 and TRBJ2-7; TRBD2 agrees at 8 bases. The V and J ends lost 1 base and 9 bases, in that order; junction bases with no gene match: 12. The CDR3 extends over 15 amino acids. The germline V gene encodes CDR1 SGHKS and CDR2 YYEKEE (reference sequence). CDR3 in DNA: TGTGCCAGCAGCTTGCCCGGGGGGGCCCGTAGCTGGCAGTACTTC. Amino acid sequence: CASSLPGGARSWQYF.

The chain recombines TRBV27 with TRBJ2-3; D unclear. The length of the CDR3 is 16 residues. V gave up 2 bases and J gave up 2 bases, with 14 bases separating them. Germline CDR1 and CDR2: MNHEY and SMNVEV (reference sequence). CDR3 in amino acids: CASSLSPDSYTDTQYF. DNA for the CDR3: TGTGCCAGCAGTTTAAGCCCGGATTCATACACAGATACGCAGTATTTT.

This chain joins TRBV7-9 and TRBJ1-6, with TRBD1 identical over 7 bases. With 6 bases clipped from V and 8 bases from J, the junction kept 10 bases outside the gene matches. Per the germline V gene, CDR1 is SEHNR and CDR2 is FQNEAQ (reference sequence). The CDR3 extends over 15 amino acids. The CDR3 DNA reads as TGTGCCAGCAGGAGAGGGACAGTTCTTGATTCACCCCTCCACTTT. It translates to CASRRGTVLDSPLHF.

The chain employs TRBV7-9 and TRBJ2-3; D is possibly TRBD2 (6 bases). The CDR3 is 17 amino acids. Germline CDR1 and CDR2: SEHNR and FQNEAQ (reference sequence). The V gene lost 3 bases and the J gene lost 2 bases, with 18 bases spanning the gap. The CDR3 loop reads CASSFGLTHDPTDTQYF. CDR3 nucleotides: TGTGCCAGCAGCTTCGGACTAACCCACGATCCCACAGATACGCAGTATTTT.

This chain joins TRBV4-1 and TRBJ1-4; D is ambiguous. Germline CDR1 reads MGHRA; CDR2 reads YSYEKL. V was cut by 6 bases and J by 4 bases, with 9 bases left in between. The CDR3 totals 13 residues. The CDR3 loop is CASRGRSNEKLFF. The CDR3 bases are TGCGCCAGCAGAGGCAGGAGTAATGAAAAACTGTTTTTT.

The V call is TRBV19, the J call TRBJ2-7; 8 nucleotides agree with TRBD1. Germline trimming cut 4 bases from V and 3 bases from J; bases unmatched to any gene: 5. The CDR3 runs to 14 residues. CDR1 and CDR2 (germline): LNHDA, SQIVND (reference sequence). CDR3: CASSTWTGSYEQYF. Here the CDR3 DNA reads TGTGCCAGTAGTACCTGGACAGGGAGCTACGAGCAGTACTTC.

Here the CDR3 reads CASSPDSSGANVLTF. CDR3 bases: TGTGCCAGCAGTCCTGACAGCTCTGGGGCCAACGTCCTGACTTTC. The chain uses TRBV28 and TRBJ2-6, with D perhaps matching TRBD1 (5 bases). The V gene's germline CDR1 is MDHEN and CDR2 SYDVKM. The CDR3 covers 15 residues. V lost 5 bases to trimming and J lost 0 bases, with 8 bases between them.

The CDR3 coding sequence is TGTGCCAGCACCTCTGACAGCTTACTTGGCTACACCTTC. Protein: CASTSDSLLGYTF. This chain joins TRBV6-5 and TRBJ1-2, with a tentative D call TRBD1 (5 bases). The CDR3 extends over 13 amino acids. V was cut by 7 bases and J by 7 bases, with 16 bases left in between. CDR1 MNHEY and CDR2 SVGAGI come from the germline V gene.

The J gene is TRBJ2-4, the V gene TRBV2; D may be TRBD1 (5 bases). Germline V gene data show CDR1 as SNHLY and CDR2 as FYNNEI. The CDR3 spans 15 residues. The V gene lost 2 bases and the J gene lost 0 bases, with 8 bases spanning the gap. The CDR3 nucleotides are TGTGCCAGCAGTGAACAGGGCCTAGCCAAAAACATTCAGTACTTC. It yields the protein CASSEQGLAKNIQYF.

V and J are TRBV13 and TRBJ1-2; D may be TRBD1 (6 bases). CDR3 length: 15 residues. V was trimmed by 0 bases and J by 4 bases, leaving 12 bases between them. Germline lookup yields CDR1 PRHDT and CDR2 FYEKMQ (reference sequence). CDR3: CASSLGGQDSYGYTF. DNA for the CDR3: TGTGCCAGCAGCTTAGGGGGGCAGGACAGCTATGGCTACACCTTC.

Remarks on this clone: Distinct nucleotide sequences in the sample also encode this CDR3. The rearrangement links TRBV19 to TRBJ1-1; D gene ambiguous. V dropped 4 bases and J dropped 1 base, with 7 bases sitting between them. The CDR3 contains 13 residues. CDR1 is LNHDA, CDR2 SQIVND, per germline (reference sequence). The CDR3: CASSTYGNTEAFF. CDR3 in DNA: TGTGCCAGTAGTACCTACGGGAACACTGAAGCTTTCTTT.

This chain uses TRBV28 with TRBJ1-1; D perhaps matches TRBD1 (6 bases). Trimming shortened V by 3 bases and J by 3 bases, and 11 bases separated the two germline ends. This CDR3 spans 14 amino acids. Germline assignment: CDR1 MDHEN and CDR2 SYDVKM. In nucleotides, the CDR3 is TGTGCCAGCAGTTTCACCACAGGGTACACTGAAGCTTTCTTT. This translates into CASSFTTGYTEAFF.

This clone was seen a single time. V is TRBV5-4 and J is TRBJ2-7; D possibly corresponds to TRBD1 (6 bases). The V gene's germline CDR1 is SGHNT and CDR2 YYREEE (reference sequence). V gave up 0 bases and J gave up 7 bases, with 14 bases separating them. This CDR3 comprises 14 residues. The CDR3 sequence is CASSLVGPQGEQYF. The CDR3 nucleotides are TGTGCCAGCAGCTTGGTGGGTCCCCAGGGGGAGCAGTACTTC.

The chain is built from TRBV10-2 and TRBJ1-3; 9 nucleotides line up with TRBD1. V lost 2 bases and J lost 4; bases outside the gene matches: 12. The germline CDR1 and CDR2 sequences are WSHSY and SAAADI. The CDR3 is 18 residues long. The CDR3 sequence: CASSEPTGGAGFGNTIYF. CDR3 DNA sequence: TGCGCCAGCAGTGAGCCTACAGGGGGCGCAGGTTTCGGAAACACCATATATTTT.

This chain links TRBV11-2 with TRBJ2-1; possibly TRBD1 or TRBD2 for D (6 bases each). Germline CDR1 SGHAT, CDR2 FQNNGV. Trimming took 5 bases from V and 1 from J, leaving 18 bases between them. The CDR3 consists of 17 residues. The CDR3 DNA reads as TGTGCCAGCAGCCTTAAGGGGGGCGGGGAGTCCTACAATGAGCAGTTCTTC. Translation: CASSLKGGGESYNEQFF.

This chain joins TRBV27 and TRBJ2-3, with D uncertain. The V end lost 1 base, the J end lost 0 bases, and 5 bases lay between the germline ends. The germline V gene encodes CDR1 MNHEY and CDR2 SMNVEV (reference sequence). The CDR3 has 14 amino acids. The CDR3 spells CASSLYGSTDTQYF. CDR3 coding DNA: TGTGCCAGCAGTTTATATGGGAGCACAGATACGCAGTATTTT.

The rearrangement joins TRBV18 to TRBJ1-2; no definite D call. Germline values: CDR1 KGHSH, CDR2 LQKENI. The V and J ends lost 0 bases and 5 bases respectively, with 13 bases between them. The CDR3 consists of 15 residues. The CDR3 protein is CASSPPIQRVYGYTF. The CDR3, as DNA: TGTGCCAGCTCACCACCGATACAGCGGGTGTATGGCTACACCTTC.

This chain's CDR3 is CATRTERAYEQYF. In DNA form, the CDR3 reads TGTGCCACCCGGACGGAAAGAGCCTACGAGCAGTACTTC. The J gene is TRBJ2-7, the V gene TRBV6-5; D is undetermined. The V gene lost 10 bases and the J gene lost 2 bases, with 15 bases spanning the gap. Per the germline V gene, CDR1 is MNHEY and CDR2 is SVGAGI. The CDR3 has 13 residues.

The V gene is TRBV5-1, the J gene TRBJ2-3, with TRBD2 identical over 15 bases. CDR1 is SGHRS, CDR2 YFSETQ, per germline. There are 17 residues in the CDR3. V shed 4 bases and J 5 bases; nucleotides not matched to a gene: 8. The CDR3 sequence: CASSTGTSGGPVDTQYF. The CDR3 bases are TGCGCCAGCAGCACCGGGACTAGCGGGGGGCCTGTAGATACGCAGTATTTT.

This clone was picked up one time. This chain links TRBV3-1 (or the pseudogene TRBV3-2) with TRBJ2-5; D call uncertain. The germline CDR1 and CDR2 sequences are LGHDT and YNNKEL (reference sequence). CDR3 size: 11 residues. Trimming cost V 5 bases and J 5 bases, with 6 bases left between them. The CDR3 DNA reads TGTGCCAGCAGCGAAACTGAGACCCAGTACTTC. It specifies CASSETETQYF.